The 22 T cell receptor beta chains given below trace back to one sample, sequenced in a study of a mutant IDH1 vaccine in newly diagnosed glioma. The time point is: baseline, week 1 (first vaccination visit). The sample's treatment: pre-vaccination baseline after standard-of-care therapy. Method: immunoSEQ multiplex PCR; TCRdb's copy keeps in-frame clones and lacks some. The profile shows about 69,000 clones, just over 85% of them singletons. The sequencing here drew on PBMCs, taken from a glioma patient treated with radiotherapy, temozolomide or both. These receptors were collected from a man younger than 40 with glioma.

As to this clone: Germline and junction disagree at one end, which may indicate a read error. V and J are TRBV10-2 and TRBJ2-3; 13 positions match TRBD2. CDR3 length: 17 residues. Germline V lookup: CDR1 WSHSY, CDR2 SAAADI. CDR3 region: CASRESTSGGAPDTQYF. CDR3 sequence (DNA): TGCGCCAGCAGAGAGTCCACTAGCGGGGGGGCCCCAGATACGCAGTATTTT.

This sequence joins TRBV6-1 and TRBJ1-4, with a possible D match to TRBD1 (5 bases). The germline V gene encodes CDR1 MNHNS and CDR2 SASEGT. The V end was cut by 6 bases, the J end by 5 bases, with 16 bases between. CDR3 size: 15 residues. The CDR3 reads CASRTSTEGNEKLFF. The DNA for the CDR3 is TGTGCCAGCAGAACCTCGACAGAGGGAAATGAAAAACTGTTTTTT.

This clone was counted a single time. This CDR3 is also generated by other DNA sequences in the sample. This chain uses TRBV14 with TRBJ2-3; 7 bases line up with TRBD2. The length of the CDR3 is 15 residues. CDR1 is SGHDN, CDR2 FVKESK, per germline. V trimming: 3 bases; J trimming: 1 base; junction bases outside the gene matches: 4. The CDR3 DNA reads TGTGCCAGCAGCCAGTTGGCGGGGGGCACAGATACGCAGTATTTT. Translated, it gives CASSQLAGGTDTQYF.

The chain couples TRBV19 to TRBJ2-3; D may be TRBD2 (5 bases). Germline V lookup: CDR1 LNHDA, CDR2 SQIVND (reference sequence). V was pared by 3 bases and J by 2 bases, with 12 bases between. The CDR3 is made up of 15 amino acids. CDR3 sequence: CASSMVSGFTDTQYF. The CDR3 region has the DNA TGTGCCAGTAGTATGGTATCGGGGTTCACAGATACGCAGTATTTT.

This chain uses TRBV11-2 with TRBJ2-1; maybe TRBD1 (6 bases). V was clipped by 5 bases and J by 9 bases, with 17 bases between them. Per the germline V gene, CDR1 is SGHAT and CDR2 is FQNNGV. The CDR3 has 14 residues. DNA for the CDR3: TGTGCCAGCAGCAACAGGGATTGGGTGGCTGAGCAGTTCTTC. It is translated as CASSNRDWVAEQFF.

This rearrangement joins TRBV28 to TRBJ1-5; D might be TRBD1 (5 bases). Germline CDR1 MDHEN, CDR2 SYDVKM. Trimming left V 3 bases short and J 6 bases short, with 21 bases between. This CDR3 spans 17 amino acids. CDR3 region: CASSLTGRMIWAQPQHF. CDR3 sequence (DNA): TGTGCCAGCAGTTTGACGGGACGGATGATTTGGGCTCAGCCCCAGCATTTT.

This chain joins TRBV9 and TRBJ2-7; 7 nucleotides match TRBD1. Trimming cost V 3 bases and J 7 bases; bases outside gene matches: 7. CDR1 SGDLS and CDR2 YYNGEE come from the germline V gene. The CDR3 is 13 residues long. The CDR3 nucleotides are TGTGCCAGCAGCGGACAGGGCACCTGGGAGCAGTACTTC. Residues: CASSGQGTWEQYF.

This rearrangement joins TRBV5-4 to TRBJ1-2, with 11 nucleotides matching TRBD1. With V trimmed by 4 bases and J by 7 bases, 6 bases remained unmatched. Germline values: CDR1 SGHNT, CDR2 YYREEE (reference sequence). This CDR3 has 14 residues. The CDR3 coding sequence is TGTGCCAGCAGCACGGACAGGGGGCGCGGTGGCTACACCTTC. Its translation: CASSTDRGRGGYTF.

The chain's CDR3 is CASSQNDEIYNSPLHF. The DNA of the CDR3 is TGTGCCAGCAGCCAGAATGATGAGATCTATAATTCACCCCTCCACTTT. The gene calls are TRBV14 and TRBJ1-6; D is ambiguous. V was clipped by 3 bases and J by 3 bases, with 12 bases between them. This CDR3 is 16 amino acids long. Germline loops: CDR1 SGHDN, CDR2 FVKESK.

This clone has a single count. J is TRBJ2-7 and V is TRBV2, with D perhaps matching TRBD2 (5 bases). Deletions cut 3 bases from V and 2 bases from J, with 11 bases between. Germline values: CDR1 SNHLY, CDR2 FYNNEI. CDR3 length equals 14 residues. CDR3 bases: TGTGCCAGCAGTGATCATGACGGGACCTACGAGCAGTACTTC. This encodes CASSDHDGTYEQYF.

This chain links TRBV19 with TRBJ2-7; D gene unclear. The CDR3 is 13 amino acids. Germline V lookup: CDR1 LNHDA, CDR2 SQIVND (reference sequence). V gave up 5 bases and J gave up 12 bases, with 20 bases separating them. CDR3 region: CASSAERRADLYF. CDR3 DNA sequence: TGTGCCAGTAGTGCCGAAAGAAGGGCAGACTTGTACTTC.

The V gene is TRBV27, the J gene TRBJ1-2; tentative D call: TRBD1 (5 bases). Germline-derived CDR1 and CDR2 are MNHEY and SMNVEV (reference sequence). The V and J ends lost 6 bases and 0 bases respectively, with 8 bases between them. This CDR3 is 13 amino acids long. The CDR3 DNA reads TGTGCCAGCAGAAACAGGACTAACTATGGCTACACCTTC. This sequence encodes CASRNRTNYGYTF.

The chain combines TRBV5-1 with TRBJ2-2, with TRBD1 matching 8 bases. The CDR3 consists of 16 residues. J lost 3 bases, V lost 4 bases, and 8 bases had no gene match. From germline, CDR1 is SGHRS and CDR2 YFSETQ. CDR3 region: CASSGAGTGHTGELFF. The CDR3 DNA sequence: TGCGCCAGCAGCGGAGCCGGGACAGGTCACACCGGGGAGCTGTTTTTT.

The chain couples TRBV5-6 to TRBJ1-1; tentatively, D is TRBD1 (5 bases). V was clipped by 4 bases and J by 7 bases, with 14 bases between them. The germline V gene encodes CDR1 SGHDT and CDR2 YYEEEE. The CDR3 sequence is 13 residues long. CDR3 region: CASSLTGTGEAFF. CDR3 in DNA: TGTGCCAGCAGCCTCACAGGTACGGGTGAAGCTTTCTTT. Full variable domain (remainder filled in from reference TRBV5-6 and TRBJ1-1): DAGVTQSPTHLIKTRGQQVTLRCSPKSGHDTVSWYQQALGQGPQFIFQYYEEEERQRGNFPDRFSGHQFPNYSSELNVNALLLGDSALYLCASSLTGTGEAFFGQGTRLTVV.

The chain has TRBV29-1 and TRBJ1-4; TRBD1 might be the D (5 bases). In germline, CDR1 is SQVTM, CDR2 ANQGSEA. The length of the CDR3 is 12 residues. Trimming cost V 7 bases and J 2 bases, with 8 bases left between them. The CDR3 DNA reads as TGCAGCGCAGGGAAGACTAATGAAAAACTGTTTTTT. This encodes CSAGKTNEKLFF.

The chain couples TRBV6-5 to TRBJ1-2, with D possibly matching TRBD1 (5 bases). The CDR3 totals 14 residues. V lost 0 bases, J lost 2 bases, and 7 bases lay in between. In germline, CDR1 is MNHEY, CDR2 SVGAGI. The CDR3 bases are TGTGCCAGCAGTTACTCTGGGGGAAACTATGGCTACACCTTC. This translates into CASSYSGGNYGYTF.

CDR3 DNA sequence: TGCAGTGCTAGAGCCCTGGGCTACACCTTC. This sequence encodes CSARALGYTF. The V call is TRBV20-1, the J call TRBJ1-2; no definite D call. CDR1 is DFQATT and CDR2 is SNEGSKA in the germline V gene (reference sequence). There are 10 residues in the CDR3. Trimming shortened V by 1 base and J by 8 bases, and 5 bases separated the two germline ends.

The V call is TRBV5-1, the J call TRBJ1-2, with TRBD1 as a possible D gene (5 bases). Germline V gene lookup returns CDR1 SGHRS and CDR2 YFSETQ. The V end lost 2 bases, the J end lost 3 bases, and 8 bases lay between the germline ends. There are 13 residues in the CDR3. For the CDR3, the DNA is TGCGCCAGCAGCTTAGACAGATACTATGGCTACACCTTC. It specifies CASSLDRYYGYTF.

About this clone itself: Other DNA sequences in the sample encode the same CDR3. The chain combines TRBV29-1 with TRBJ1-5, with D unresolved. CDR3 length: 13 residues. Germline lookup yields CDR1 SQVTM and CDR2 ANQGSEA. With 3 bases removed from V and 3 bases from J, the gap between germline ends came to 9 bases. The CDR3 coding sequence is TGCAGCGTTGAGACCGGGGACAATCAGCCCCAGCATTTT. It codes for CSVETGDNQPQHF.

The J gene is TRBJ1-2, the V gene TRBV27; 7 bases match TRBD1. V was clipped by 5 bases and J by 6 bases; unmatched bases: 9. CDR1 is MNHEY and CDR2 is SMNVEV in the germline V gene (reference sequence). This CDR3 region has 14 residues. The CDR3 reads CASSGDTGVNGYTF. DNA for the CDR3: TGTGCCAGCAGTGGGGACACAGGGGTGAATGGCTACACCTTC.

The J gene is TRBJ2-6, the V gene TRBV5-1, with D possibly called TRBD1 or TRBD2 (5 bases each). CDR1 and CDR2 from the germline V gene are SGHRS and YFSETQ. The CDR3 is 19 amino acids. The V end was cut by 0 bases, the J end by 0 bases, with 16 bases between. For the CDR3, the DNA is TGCGCCAGCAGCTTGGCGGGACGACTGCCGTCCTCTGGGGCCAACGTCCTGACTTTC. This gives the protein CASSLAGRLPSSGANVLTF.

V gene TRBV27 combines with J gene TRBJ2-2; weak D call: TRBD2 (7 bases). CDR1 is MNHEY and CDR2 is SMNVEV in the germline V gene (reference sequence). V shed 10 bases and J shed 4 bases, with 13 bases lying between them. The CDR3 runs 13 residues. CDR3 sequence reads: CATLGGGTGELFF. The CDR3 DNA follows: TGTGCCACCTTAGGGGGGGGCACCGGGGAGCTGTTTTTT.